A selection of T cell receptor beta chains follows, all from one sample in a study of beta chain features in type 1 diabetes. The assay was immunoSEQ multiplex PCR, and TCRdb's table has in-frame clones only and misses some. Altogether 850,000 to 900,000 clones are present, 17% being singletons, with the ten largest covering 0.023%. Input material: naive CD4+ T cells from blood. These receptors were collected from a woman aged 18-35 years in good health. Each CDR3 is given with its conserved first and last residue. The D gene is left open where the match is weak. Clone size is given for some rows only: seen once, a few or many times, or a class if the clone is expanded.

j_call | d_call | cdr3_length | clone_size | v_call | cdr3_nt | cdr3_aa
TRBJ1-2 | - | 13 | - | TRBV25-1 | TGTGCCAGCAGTGAGGTGCTTAACTATGGCTACACCTTC | CASSEVLNYGYTF
TRBJ2-1 | - | 10 | - | TRBV7-9 | TGTGCCAGCAGCCCCGGTGAGCAGTTCTTC | CASSPGEQFF
TRBJ2-7 | - | 10 | - | TRBV20-1 | TGCAGTGCCCCAATCTACGAGCAGTACTTC | CSAPIYEQYF
TRBJ2-1 | - | 13 | once | TRBV18 | TGTGCCAGCTCACGGAACAGCTACAATGAGCAGTTCTTC | CASSRNSYNEQFF
TRBJ2-7 | - | 14 | - | TRBV6-5 | TGTGCCAGCAGTTTGGACGGGAGAGGGTACGAGCAGTACTTC | CASSLDGRGYEQYF
TRBJ2-1 | - | 15 | - | TRBV13 | TGTGCCAGCAGCGCTCGACTAGGTTCCTACAATGAGCAGTTCTTC | CASSARLGSYNEQFF
TRBJ2-7 | - | 15 | - | TRBV6-5 | TGTGCCAGCAGTTACTCTACGAGGGGAGGGGGCGAGCAGTACTTC | CASSYSTRGGGEQYF
TRBJ2-5 | - | 13 | few | TRBV2 | TGTGCCAGCAGTGTACAGGGTGGAGAGACCCAGTACTTC | CASSVQGGETQYF
TRBJ2-5 | TRBD2 | 16 | few | TRBV4-2 | TGTGCCAGCAGCCAGGGTGTTGGCACTAGCGTAGAGACCCAGTACTTC | CASSQGVGTSVETQYF
TRBJ1-1 | - | 13 | few | TRBV29-1 | TGCAGCGTTGAAGTCGGGGAGAACACTGAAGCTTTCTTT | CSVEVGENTEAFF
TRBJ2-7 | TRBD2 | 14 | few | TRBV28 | TGTGCCAGCAGTTTGCTAGCGGGAGAATACGAGCAGTACTTC | CASSLLAGEYEQYF
TRBJ2-3 | TRBD1 | 16 | - | TRBV4-1 | TGCGCCAGCAGCCATTGGACAGGGGCCAACACAGATACGCAGTATTTT | CASSHWTGANTDTQYF
TRBJ2-7 | TRBD2 | 13 | few | TRBV28 | TGTGCCAGCAGTTTCAGCGGGAAGACAAATCGGTACTTC | CASSFSGKTNRYF
TRBJ1-1 | TRBD1 | 13 | - | TRBV25-1 | TGTGCCAGCAGTGTAACAGGGGGCACTGAAGCTTTCTTT | CASSVTGGTEAFF
TRBJ1-2 | - | 11 | - | TRBV28 | TGTGCCAGCAGTTCGTCCTCTTTCTACACCTTC | CASSSSSFYTF
TRBJ2-7 | - | 14 | few | TRBV28 | TGTGCCAGCAGTTTTGGCCCGACTCATCGCGAGCAGTACTTC | CASSFGPTHREQYF
TRBJ2-7 | TRBD1 | 16 | few | TRBV5-6 | TGTGCCAGCAGCACGCGACAGGGAAGGATATCCTACGAGCAGTACTTC | CASSTRQGRISYEQYF
TRBJ1-5 | - | 17 | few | TRBV19 | TGTGCCAGTAGTATCCCAACAACCGGTGATATCAATCAGCCCCAGCATTTT | CASSIPTTGDINQPQHF
TRBJ2-7 | - | 17 | - | TRBV28 | TGTGCCAGCAGTTTCATCTCAGGGCGTCCAGGCCGCTACGAGCAGTACTTC | CASSFISGRPGRYEQYF
TRBJ2-1 | TRBD2 | 18 | - | TRBV19 | TGTGCCAGTAGTATAGATCCCCCTGGACTAGCGGGGAACAATGAGCAGTTCTTC | CASSIDPPGLAGNNEQFF
TRBJ2-3 | TRBD2 | 16 | - | TRBV15 | TGTGCCACCAGCAGAGTCCTAGCGGAAAGCACAGATACGCAGTATTTT | CATSRVLAESTDTQYF
TRBJ1-1 | TRBD1 | 15 | few | TRBV6-5 | TGTGCCAGCAGCCAAACAGGGGGTGATGGGACTGAAGCTTTCTTT | CASSQTGGDGTEAFF
TRBJ1-5 | - | 13 | few | TRBV18 | TGTGCCAGCTCACCCGGGGGCAATCAGCCCCAGCATTTT | CASSPGGNQPQHF
TRBJ2-1 | TRBD2 | 15 | - | TRBV18 | TGTGCCAGCTCCGGGACTAGCGGGAATTTCAATGAGCAGTTCTTC | CASSGTSGNFNEQFF